This T cell receptor (beta chain) derives from a study of Graves' ophthalmopathy and Graves' hyperthyroidism. V lost 4 bases, J lost 7 bases, and 11 bases lay in between. The CDR3 covers 12 residues. The germline V gene has CDR1 GTSNPN and CDR2 SVGIG (reference sequence). Amplified TCR beta CDR3 regions were obtained using RNA transcripts as template. HTBI primers were used in a first-round RT-PCR, which preceded a second-round multiplex PCR. MiXCR, applied by TCRdb to the multiplex PCR reads, yields one record per CDR3 protein. Here the sample spans 600,000 to 650,000 distinct CDR3 sequences, 20% to 25% being singletons.

The sequence derives from a young woman with stable Graves' hyperthyroidism. Some clones in this sample may be carry-over from other donors' samples. The gene calls are TRBV30 and TRBJ2-4, with D perhaps TRBD1 (6 bases). The sequenced sample was peripheral blood. The chain's CDR3 is CAWTDSRNIQYF. The DNA of the CDR3 is TGTGCCTGGACGGACAGCCGGAACATTCAGTACTTC.